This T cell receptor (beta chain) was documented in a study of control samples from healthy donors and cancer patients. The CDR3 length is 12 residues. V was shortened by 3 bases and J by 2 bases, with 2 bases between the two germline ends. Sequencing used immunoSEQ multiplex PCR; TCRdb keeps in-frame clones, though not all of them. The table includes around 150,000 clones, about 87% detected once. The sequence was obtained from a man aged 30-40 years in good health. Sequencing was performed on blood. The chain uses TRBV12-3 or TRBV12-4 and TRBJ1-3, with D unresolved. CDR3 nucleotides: TGTGCCAGCAGTTTCGCTGGAAACACCATATATTTT. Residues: CASSFAGNTIYF.